Included here is one T cell receptor (beta chain) sequence, with context. Its specificity is not known. The table came from immunoSEQ multiplex PCR; TCRdb's copy has only in-frame clones and leaves some out. Here the sample spans roughly 130,000 clones, roughly nine tenths being singletons. The entry originates in a study of cytomegalovirus exposure and HLA in healthy donors. Study details: It was reported in a later analysis that the 100 to 150 validation repertoires used the same platform as the 666 first-cohort repertoires.

CDR3 length: 18 amino acids. V was cut by 0 bases and J by 0 bases, with 15 bases left in between. Germline-derived CDR1 and CDR2 are SGHVS and FQNEAQ. Study results and caveats: A few chains tied to CMV proved CMV antigen-specific in vitro. Subsequent analysis revealed that first-cohort TCR clusters tended to co-occur in the 130 or so validation repertoires.

The chain carries TRBV7-8 and TRBJ1-5, with D hard to call. The TCR was taken from a man aged 30-40 years in good health and CMV-seronegative. The sequenced sample was PBMCs. CDR3 coding DNA: TGTGCCAGCAGCTTAGCATACCTTGGGGAGAATAGCAATCAGCCCCAGCATTTT. Translation gives CASSLAYLGENSNQPQHF.